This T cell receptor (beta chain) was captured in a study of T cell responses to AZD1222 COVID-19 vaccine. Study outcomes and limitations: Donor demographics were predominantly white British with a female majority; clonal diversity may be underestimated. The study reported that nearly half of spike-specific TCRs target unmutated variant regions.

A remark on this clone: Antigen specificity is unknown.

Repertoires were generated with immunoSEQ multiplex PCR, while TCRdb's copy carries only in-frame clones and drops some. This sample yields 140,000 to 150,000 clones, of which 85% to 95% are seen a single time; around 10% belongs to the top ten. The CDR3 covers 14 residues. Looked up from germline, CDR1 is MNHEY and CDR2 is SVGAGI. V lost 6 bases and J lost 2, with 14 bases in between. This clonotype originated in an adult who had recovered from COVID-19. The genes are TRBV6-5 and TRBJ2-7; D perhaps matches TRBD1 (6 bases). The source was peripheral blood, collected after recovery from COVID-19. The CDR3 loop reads CASSRGEGAYEQYF. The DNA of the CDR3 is TGTGCCAGCAGCCGGGGCGAGGGGGCCTACGAGCAGTACTTC.